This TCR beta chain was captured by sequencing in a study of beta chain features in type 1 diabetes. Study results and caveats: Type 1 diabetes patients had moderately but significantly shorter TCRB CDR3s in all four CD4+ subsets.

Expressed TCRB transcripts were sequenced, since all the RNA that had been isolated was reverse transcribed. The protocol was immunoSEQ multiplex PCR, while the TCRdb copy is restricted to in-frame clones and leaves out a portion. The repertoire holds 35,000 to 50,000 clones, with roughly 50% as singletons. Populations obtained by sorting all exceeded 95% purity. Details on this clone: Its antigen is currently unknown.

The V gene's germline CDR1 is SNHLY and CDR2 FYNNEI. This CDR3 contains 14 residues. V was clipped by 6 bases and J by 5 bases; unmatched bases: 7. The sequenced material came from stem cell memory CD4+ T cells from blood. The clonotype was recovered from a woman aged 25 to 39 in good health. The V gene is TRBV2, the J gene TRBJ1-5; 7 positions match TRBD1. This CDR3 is CASRRDRNDQPQHF. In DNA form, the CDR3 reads TGTGCCAGCAGGAGGGACAGAAACGATCAGCCCCAGCATTTT.